Sequencing of this T cell receptor (beta chain) was carried out in a study of long-term antiretroviral therapy in people with HIV. They ran version v3.0 of the immunoSEQ assay at survey level. Sequenced by immunoSEQ multiplex PCR; TCRdb stores in-frame clones only, minus some. The sample shows around 26,000 clones, roughly 82% of them seen only once. Every specimen held between roughly 0.85-10 million cryopreserved PBMC. These were thawed and washed before DNA extraction. With 5 bases removed from V and 1 base from J, the gap between germline ends came to 9 bases. The length of the CDR3 is 13 residues. The germline CDR1 and CDR2 sequences are SGHNT and YENEEA.

The rearrangement uses TRBV11-3 and TRBJ2-7; D is unresolved. The receptor was derived from a woman in her twenties or thirties with HIV. Sequences were derived from unsorted PBMCs, sampled 1.1 years before starting antiretroviral therapy. The CDR3 DNA reads as TGTGCCAGCAGCCCCTTATGGTCCTACGAGCAGTACGTC. Its translation is CASSPLWSYEQYV.